This TCR beta chain derives from a study of shared clonotypes between healthy human individuals. CDR1 SQVTM and CDR2 ANQGSEA come from the germline V gene. V lost 4 bases and J 0 bases, leaving 13 bases between the germline ends. This CDR3 contains 16 residues. Using immunoSEQ multiplex PCR, the repertoire was profiled, and TCRdb retains in-frame clones only, with some absent. The sample has 2 million to 2.5 million clones, just over 90% seen once. CD45RO-negative, CCR7-selected cells formed the naive CD8 fraction, which excluded terminally differentiated effector memory CD45RA+ cells. Among the donors, all were Caucasian adults who lived in Nashville, Tennessee.

Sequenced: naive CD8+ T cells from PBMCs. The sequence derives from a man between 18 and 35 years old in good health. Some clones in this sample may be carry-over from other donors' samples. J is TRBJ2-6 and V is TRBV29-1, with D hard to call. This chain's CDR3 is CSVVGSRSSGANVLTF. CDR3 in DNA: TGCAGCGTTGTAGGTTCCCGTTCCTCTGGGGCCAACGTCCTGACTTTC.